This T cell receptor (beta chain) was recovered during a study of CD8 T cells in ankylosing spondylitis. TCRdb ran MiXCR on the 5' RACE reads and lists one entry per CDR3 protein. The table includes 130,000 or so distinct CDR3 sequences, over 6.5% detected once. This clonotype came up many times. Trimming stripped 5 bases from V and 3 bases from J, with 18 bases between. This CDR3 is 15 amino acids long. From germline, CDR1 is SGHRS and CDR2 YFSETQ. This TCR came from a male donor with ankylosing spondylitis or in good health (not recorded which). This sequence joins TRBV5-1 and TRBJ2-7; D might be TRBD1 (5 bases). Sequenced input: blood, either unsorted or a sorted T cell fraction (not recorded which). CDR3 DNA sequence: TGCGCCAGCAGGACCGAGGCGGCAGGGATCTACGAGCAGTACTTC. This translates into CASRTEAAGIYEQYF.